A selection of T cell receptor beta chains follows, all from one sample in a study of radiotherapy plus CTLA-4 blockade in lung cancer. The assay was immunoSEQ multiplex PCR, and TCRdb's table has in-frame clones only and misses some. The sample lists more than 65,000 clones, under 85% occurring once. The sequencing here drew on peripheral blood, taken from a patient treated with radiotherapy plus ipilimumab. Receptors originate from a human donor with non-small cell lung cancer who had stable disease on radiotherapy plus ipilimumab. CDR3s leave out the opening cysteine and the closing phenylalanine or tryptophan. Clone size is shown for a subset of rows, as once, few, many or a class of expanded clone.

j_call: TRBJ2-5
v_call: TRBV19
clone_size: -
cdr3_aa: ASSMGWGDQETQY

j_call: TRBJ1-3
v_call: TRBV28
clone_size: -
cdr3_aa: ASIGGGNTIY

j_call: TRBJ1-2
v_call: TRBV7-9
clone_size: few
cdr3_aa: ASSRAGGRGYT

j_call: TRBJ2-1
v_call: TRBV28
clone_size: -
cdr3_aa: ASTPTSGGPQEQF

j_call: TRBJ2-1
v_call: TRBV7-2
clone_size: -
cdr3_aa: ASSLAAGGGSEQF

j_call: TRBJ2-3
v_call: TRBV5-1
clone_size: -
cdr3_aa: ASSLGGRADTQY

j_call: TRBJ2-7
v_call: TRBV11-2
clone_size: -
cdr3_aa: ASSLAGTSGSLGYEQY

j_call: TRBJ1-5
v_call: TRBV28
clone_size: once
cdr3_aa: ASKGPKGKPQH

j_call: TRBJ2-7
v_call: TRBV6-5
clone_size: few
cdr3_aa: ASSYVAGGFNEQY

j_call: TRBJ1-5
v_call: TRBV6-1
clone_size: -
cdr3_aa: ASSGIGQAGIRPQH

j_call: TRBJ2-2
v_call: TRBV27
clone_size: -
cdr3_aa: ASSLGGPWFFTGELF

j_call: TRBJ1-5
v_call: TRBV4-1
clone_size: -
cdr3_aa: ASSPGQDSNQPQH

j_call: TRBJ2-1
v_call: TRBV7-3
clone_size: -
cdr3_aa: ASSLGTGVSNEQF

j_call: TRBJ1-1
v_call: TRBV6-5
clone_size: -
cdr3_aa: ASSYSFLVDTEAF

j_call: TRBJ2-7
v_call: TRBV6-5
clone_size: -
cdr3_aa: ASSPSGLGSYEQY

j_call: TRBJ1-6
v_call: TRBV27
clone_size: -
cdr3_aa: ASRSGVSPLH

j_call: TRBJ1-6
v_call: TRBV15
clone_size: few
cdr3_aa: ATSRDTDRNSPLH

j_call: TRBJ1-3
v_call: TRBV29-1
clone_size: -
cdr3_aa: SAGDRYSGNTIY

j_call: TRBJ1-2
v_call: TRBV29-1
clone_size: once
cdr3_aa: SVIQGLGTNYGYT

j_call: TRBJ2-1
v_call: TRBV18
clone_size: -
cdr3_aa: ASSPLRQDNEQF

j_call: TRBJ1-5
v_call: TRBV2
clone_size: -
cdr3_aa: ASSVATNQPQH

j_call: TRBJ2-7
v_call: TRBV10-2
clone_size: -
cdr3_aa: ASLDPTGGYYEQY

j_call: TRBJ1-6
v_call: TRBV5-8
clone_size: once
cdr3_aa: ASSLEIISSPLH

j_call: TRBJ2-3
v_call: TRBV19
clone_size: -
cdr3_aa: ASTILGTGTDTQY

j_call: TRBJ2-1
v_call: TRBV10-2
clone_size: -
cdr3_aa: ASSGMRGLAGYNEQF

j_call: TRBJ2-5
v_call: TRBV28
clone_size: -
cdr3_aa: ASSSTGVADETQY